The 5 T cell receptor beta chains listed next were all sequenced from one sample in a study of shared clonotypes between healthy human individuals. Data came from immunoSEQ multiplex PCR; TCRdb stores just in-frame clones and leaves some out. The sample consists of millions of clones, less than 95% of them appearing once. The naive CD8 population came from CD45RO-negative cells selected for CCR7, without terminally differentiated effector memory CD45RA+ cells. The sample consisted of naive CD8+ T cells sorted from blood. The receptors were sampled from a man aged 18 to 29 in good health.

The chain couples TRBV13 to TRBJ2-3; no definite D call. V lost 6 bases to trimming and J lost 2 bases, with 3 bases between them. CDR1 is PRHDT and CDR2 is FYEKMQ in the germline V gene (reference sequence). This CDR3 is 11 amino acids long. CDR3 in amino acids: CASRLTDTQYF. The CDR3 nucleotides are TGTGCCAGCAGACTCACAGATACGCAGTATTTT.

V and J are TRBV4-1 and TRBJ1-5; no reliable D call. The CDR3 extends over 15 amino acids. V was shortened by 4 bases and J by 7 bases, with 17 bases between the two germline ends. Per germline, CDR1 MGHRA and CDR2 YSYEKL. The DNA of the CDR3 is TGCGCCAGCAGCCCGCCCTTCGCCTCCGGGCAGCCCCAGCATTTT. As protein: CASSPPFASGQPQHF.

This clone was counted ten times or more. The CDR3 region has the DNA TGTGCCAGCAGCTTATCCAGGGTGAACACTGAAGCTTTCTTT. Translated, it gives CASSLSRVNTEAFF. This rearrangement joins TRBV7-2 to TRBJ1-1; D is possibly TRBD1 (5 bases). V was cut by 2 bases and J by 0 bases, with 7 bases left in between. The CDR3 covers 14 residues. Germline V gene lookup returns CDR1 SGHTA and CDR2 FQGNSA.

The genes are TRBV27 and TRBJ2-7; possibly TRBD2 for D (6 bases). The CDR3 runs 15 residues. V was clipped by 5 bases and J by 3 bases, with 17 bases between them. CDR1 and CDR2 from the germline V gene are MNHEY and SMNVEV (reference sequence). The CDR3 DNA reads as TGTGCCAGCAGTCTTTCCGGGACTTCCATCTACGAGCAGTACTTC. Protein: CASSLSGTSIYEQYF.

On this clone itself: Other DNA sequences from this sample encode an identical CDR3 as well. V is TRBV6-1 and J is TRBJ2-5, with D tentatively TRBD1 (6 bases). Trimming took 1 base from V and 5 from J, leaving 8 bases between them. The CDR3 length is 13 residues. Germline V CDR1 and CDR2: MNHNS, SASEGT. The CDR3 DNA follows: TGTGCCAGCAGTGAAGACAGGGAGGAGACCCAGTACTTC. Translating it yields CASSEDREETQYF.